This entry is about one T cell receptor beta chain. Its antigen is as yet unknown. This sample stems from a study of early T cells in non-severe SARS-CoV-2 infection. Study-level information: Sequenced bulk RNA came from whole blood that was unsorted, and chains were unpaired. Overall study results and limits: CD4 and private specificities were missed by VDJdb matching, which favored anti-spike CD8 responses.

Trimming removed 4 bases from V and 0 bases from J; junction bases left unmatched: 11. CDR3 size: 18 residues. The germline V gene encodes CDR1 ENHRY and CDR2 SYGVKD. Each single cDNA molecule received a unique molecular identifier. TCRdb fed the 5' RACE reads into MiXCR, producing one record per CDR3 protein. This sample has approximately 52,000 distinct CDR3 sequences, with under 15% found just once. The chain has TRBV10-3 and TRBJ2-3, with 9 bases matching TRBD2. The sequence was obtained from an adult who was a healthcare worker with PCR-confirmed SARS-CoV-2 infection or an uninfected control (not recorded which). Specimen: whole blood, collected at baseline. The CDR3 sequence is CAISVGLAGPFSTDTQYF. The CDR3 DNA reads as TGTGCCATCAGTGTTGGTCTAGCGGGACCCTTTAGCACAGATACGCAGTATTTT.